A selection of T cell receptor beta chains follows, all from one sample in a study of PD-1 blockade in mismatch repair-deficient tumors. Measured with immunoSEQ multiplex PCR; TCRdb has only the in-frame clones, and not every one. The sample consists of about 38,000 clones, roughly 80% of them appearing once. This material consisted of peripheral blood, taken 4 weeks after starting pembrolizumab. The receptors originated from an adult with mismatch repair-deficient cancer. Each CDR3 is given with its conserved first and last residue. The D gene is left open where the match is weak. Clone size is stated in some rows and not others, as once, few, many or a class when expanded.

size: .; J: TRBJ1-1; D: TRBD1; V: TRBV11-3; DNA: TGTGCCAGCAGCTTGGGGACAGGGGGTGCCGTAGATGCTGAAGCTTTCTTT; CDR3: CASSLGTGGAVDAEAFF
size: .; J: TRBJ2-2; D: .; V: TRBV28; DNA: TGTGCCAGCAGTTTAACGGGAGTAACCGGGGAGCTGTTTTTT; CDR3: CASSLTGVTGELFF
size: .; J: TRBJ1-2; D: .; V: TRBV21-1; DNA: TGTGCCAGCAGCAGCCGGTCCGGGAGCTACTATGGCTACACCTTC; CDR3: CASSSRSGSYYGYTF
size: .; J: TRBJ1-1; D: .; V: TRBV28; DNA: TGTGCCAGCAGTTTGCCCAGGAACACTGAAGCTTTCTTT; CDR3: CASSLPRNTEAFF
size: .; J: TRBJ2-7; D: .; V: TRBV19; DNA: TGTGCCAGTAGTATTTCGGGGGAGCAGTACTTC; CDR3: CASSISGEQYF
size: .; J: TRBJ1-5; D: .; V: TRBV6-5; DNA: TGTGCCAGCAGCCTAGACCCATATAGCAATCAGCCCCAGCATTTT; CDR3: CASSLDPYSNQPQHF
size: once; J: TRBJ2-6; D: TRBD1; V: TRBV2; DNA: TGTGCCAGCAGTGAACTCAGGGGGCTTGGGGCCAACGTCCTGACTTTC; CDR3: CASSELRGLGANVLTF
size: .; J: TRBJ1-4; D: .; V: TRBV2; DNA: TGTGCCAGCAGCGAACTCAGGGGCGCTGAAAAACTGTTTTTT; CDR3: CASSELRGAEKLFF
size: few; J: TRBJ2-3; D: TRBD2; V: TRBV4-2; DNA: TGTGCCAGCAGCCAAGCTAGCGGGATGGGCACAGATACGCAGTATTTT; CDR3: CASSQASGMGTDTQYF
size: .; J: TRBJ2-1; D: .; V: TRBV30; DNA: TGTGCCTGGGAACAGGGAAATGAGCAGTTCTTC; CDR3: CAWEQGNEQFF
size: .; J: TRBJ1-4; D: .; V: TRBV6-1; DNA: TGTGCCGCCAGGCTTAAGCATCGGAGTGAAAAACTGTTTTTT; CDR3: CAARLKHRSEKLFF
size: .; J: TRBJ2-2; D: .; V: TRBV10-3; DNA: TGTGCCATCAGGGACCCCGAAAGCGGGGAGCTGTTTTTT; CDR3: CAIRDPESGELFF
size: .; J: TRBJ2-1; D: TRBD2; V: TRBV7-3; DNA: TGTGCCAGCAGCTTATCCAGCGGGAGTTACAATGAGCAGTTCTTC; CDR3: CASSLSSGSYNEQFF